Listed here is a single T cell receptor (beta chain). Its antigen specificity is not known. The sample holds no much larger clone one base away, and base qualities are not on file. CDR1 and CDR2 (DFQATT, SNEGSKA) derive from the germline V gene (reference sequence). The CDR3 goes from the cysteine to the phenylalanine over 11 residues. The kept DNA is CDR3 alone, 33 bases in frame from the first base. Relative to germline, V is 3 bases shorter and J is 3 bases shorter, with 5 bases between their ends. The library was made by PCR. Sequenced on an Illumina HiSeq 2500. Unique molecular identifiers were incorporated into TCR beta cDNA libraries to reduce PCR and sequencing biases. Some 500,000 cDNA molecules were obtained for every 1 to 10 million input T cells, so each molecule roughly corresponded to one T cell. Patient libraries were prepared and sequenced with the same protocol used for the earlier healthy control dataset. Samples belonging to the same batch were prepared together, multiplexed and sequenced on a shared HiSeq lane. On the authors' methods: MIGEC handled the raw barcoded reads, throwing out single-read molecular identifier groups before consensus assembly and CDR3 extraction. VDJtools was used for post-analysis of the clonotype tables, with diversity normalized by down-sampling every dataset to the smallest sample size. In repertoire overlap clustering, CDR3 amino acid sequences, but not nucleotide sequences, were matched to correct batch-related cross-sample contamination. Using fastp at Q25 and MiXCR, TCRdb reprocessed the public reads and kept productive beta chains. One record per CDR3 amino acid sequence lists the most common genes and DNA. These V and J calls derive from TCRdb rather than the authors' analysis. The sample table shows approximately 730,000 distinct CDR3 sequences, and around 27% are seen once. The leading ten clones occupy roughly 0.54% of the sample.

These data belong to a study of post-analysis software for immune sequencing data (dated by TCRdb to between 2014 and 2017). Turning to the overall study: Recorded disease courses included relapsing-remitting, secondary progressive and progressive-relapsing multiple sclerosis, with some patients lacking subtype annotation. The patient repertoires were set against roughly eleven previously published healthy control repertoires from donors whose ages ranged from roughly 6 to 26 years. A subset of samples was prepared in parallel using single-end sample barcoding, then pooled and co-amplified after Illumina adapter ligation.

TCR beta repertoires were profiled from peripheral blood of under 15 young patients with multiple sclerosis to demonstrate the VDJtools post-analysis software. The multiple sclerosis patients were children and adolescents ranging in age from roughly 6 to 15 years. The paper as a whole reports these results and caveats: The multiple sclerosis patient group was slightly younger than the control group. When samples were clustered directly using the F measure, samples prepared in the same batch co-clustered strongly, which prompted a batch-effect correction. Significantly lower normalized Chao1 diversity was found in multiple sclerosis patients than in controls, suggesting substantial peripheral T-cell clonal expansion. Significantly higher frequencies in patients than in controls were found for several TRBV segments, including TRBV5-6, TRBV5-1 and TRBV20-1.

This chain is built from TRBV20-1 and TRBJ2-5; the D gene remains uncertain. This clonotype originated in a girl aged 10 to 17 with multiple sclerosis. Sequenced material: blood. The encoded CDR3 is CSARGKETQYF. The DNA is as follows: TGCAGTGCTAGGGGGAAAGAGACCCAGTACTTC.